These 18 T cell receptor beta chains were all obtained from the same sample, sequenced in a study of T-cell memory formation after mild COVID-19. MiXCR was run by TCRdb on the 5' RACE reads, yielding one entry per CDR3 protein. The sample has about 400,000 distinct CDR3 sequences, about 22% seen once; the top ten hold about an eighth. Input material: PBMCs or a T cell subset sorted from them (not recorded which). The receptors derive from an adult woman who had mild COVID-19 (a few samples of this study predate the infection). Cell type and time point are not known.

The chain is built from TRBV6-6 and TRBJ1-1, with D possibly being TRBD1 (6 bases). CDR1 MNHNY and CDR2 SVGAGI come from the germline V gene (reference sequence). V lost 6 bases to trimming and J lost 6 bases, with 14 bases between them. This CDR3 has 13 residues. DNA of the CDR3: TGTGCCAGCAGCCCACAGGGCGTCGCTGAAGCTTTCTTT. Its protein product is CASSPQGVAEAFF.

Ten or more counts support this clonotype. The rearrangement links TRBV4-3 to TRBJ2-1; unclear D gene. Germline CDR1 is LGHNA and CDR2 is YSLEER. V was cut by 0 bases and J by 10 bases, with 19 bases left in between. The CDR3 runs 16 residues. CDR3 residues: CASSQDRIGSRLEQFF. The CDR3 DNA sequence: TGCGCCAGCAGCCAAGATCGAATAGGTAGCCGATTAGAGCAGTTCTTC.

The gene calls are TRBV5-5 and TRBJ2-1, with D perhaps TRBD1 (5 bases). CDR3 length: 13 residues. The V gene's germline CDR1 is SGHKS and CDR2 YYEKEE (reference sequence). Deletions cut 1 base from V and 15 bases from J, with 17 bases between. The CDR3: CASSLTQGSFLFF. CDR3 sequence (DNA): TGTGCCAGCAGCTTGACCCAGGGTTCATTCTTGTTCTTC.

This clonotype was counted a few times. The chain uses TRBV3-1 and TRBJ2-7; no clear D gene. With 3 bases removed from V and 4 bases from J, the gap between germline ends came to 16 bases. The CDR3 contains 15 residues. Germline values: CDR1 LGHDT, CDR2 YNNKEL (reference sequence). The chain's CDR3 is CASSHRPQPRYEQYF. For the CDR3, the DNA is TGTGCCAGCAGCCATCGCCCGCAACCACGATACGAGCAGTACTTC.

This clonotype has a handful of counts. This chain uses TRBV3-1 with TRBJ1-4, with D possibly being TRBD1 (5 bases). CDR1 and CDR2 (germline): LGHDT, YNNKEL (reference sequence). Deletions cut 5 bases from V and 8 bases from J, with 18 bases between. The CDR3 loop spans 15 amino acids. For the CDR3, the DNA is TGTGCCAGCAGCAGGAACCAGGGACGGAAGGAAAAACTGTTTTTT. Its protein is CASSRNQGRKEKLFF.

The chain joins TRBV12-3 or TRBV12-4 to TRBJ2-5; no clear D. The CDR3 is 12 residues long. Trimming removed 5 bases from V and 7 bases from J, with 11 bases in between. CDR3 nucleotides: TGTGCCAGCAGTCCCGCCGTAGGGACCCAGTACTTC. Protein: CASSPAVGTQYF.

V and J are TRBV6-1 and TRBJ2-6; no reliable D call. CDR3 length: 15 amino acids. Germline V lookup: CDR1 MNHNS, CDR2 SASEGT. V was trimmed by 5 bases and J by 1 base, leaving 9 bases between them. CDR3 residues: CASSKTASGANVLTF. The CDR3 DNA follows: TGTGCCAGCAGTAAAACAGCGTCTGGGGCCAACGTCCTGACTTTC.

Concerning this clonotype itself: Compared with germline, one end of the junction differs, possibly owing to a read error. The chain carries TRBV6-6 and TRBJ1-1; 9 nucleotides line up with TRBD1. Germline V gene data show CDR1 as MNHNY and CDR2 as SVGAGI (reference sequence). The CDR3 consists of 13 residues. The CDR3 DNA reads as TGTGCCAGCAGTTACGATTCGCGGGACAGGGTTCTCTTT. It is translated as CASSYDSRDRVLF.

This chain joins TRBV4-1 and TRBJ1-2; possible D gene TRBD1, 5 bases. The length of the CDR3 is 14 residues. Germline V gene data show CDR1 as MGHRA and CDR2 as YSYEKL. Trimming left V 4 bases short and J 6 bases short, with 15 bases between. CDR3 in amino acids: CASSPPVGRDGYTF. The CDR3 region has the DNA TGCGCCAGCAGCCCACCGGTCGGCAGGGATGGCTACACCTTC.

This clonotype was detected only once. The V and J genes are TRBV20-1 and TRBJ2-2; 7 nucleotides line up with TRBD2. With V trimmed by 3 bases and J by 1 base, 14 bases remained unmatched. The CDR3 has 18 amino acids. Germline CDR1 is DFQATT and CDR2 is SNEGSKA (reference sequence). The CDR3 protein is CSASDAALGGGNTGELFF. Here the CDR3 DNA reads TGCAGTGCTAGTGATGCCGCGCTGGGCGGGGGGAACACCGGGGAGCTGTTTTTT.

In its sample, this clonotype was seen many times. This could be a read error, since a much larger clone is one nucleotide away. The chain carries TRBV15 and TRBJ2-3, with D possibly matching TRBD2 (6 bases). The CDR3 loop spans 18 amino acids. Germline loops: CDR1 LNHNV, CDR2 YYDKDF (reference sequence). Trimming took 0 bases from V and 6 from J, leaving 22 bases between them. The DNA of the CDR3 is TGTGCCACCAGCAGAGATCGATTAGGCGGGGCCGCAATTGATACGCAGTATTTT. Protein sequence: CATSRDRLGGAAIDTQYF.

The chain has TRBV5-1 and TRBJ1-5; D ambiguous. The CDR3 runs 13 residues. V lost 1 base to trimming and J lost 5 bases, with 7 bases between them. CDR1 and CDR2 (germline): SGHRS, YFSETQ. The CDR3 is CASSLREDQPQHF. CDR3 nucleotides: TGCGCCAGCAGCTTGAGGGAGGATCAGCCCCAGCATTTT.

The sample holds a few counts of this clonotype. This chain connects TRBV7-2 to TRBJ2-1; 9 bases line up with TRBD2. J gave up 6 bases and V 5 bases, and 11 bases lay outside the gene matches. Germline V gene data show CDR1 as SGHTA and CDR2 as FQGNSA. CDR3 length equals 16 residues. The CDR3 loop is CASSISGSGVSNEQFF. CDR3 in DNA: TGTGCCAGCAGCATTAGCGGGAGTGGGGTGTCCAATGAGCAGTTCTTC.

In its sample, this clonotype was seen a few times. The V and J genes are TRBV6-5 and TRBJ1-1; 7 bases are a match to TRBD1. The CDR3 is 15 amino acids. V shed 2 bases and J 3 bases; nucleotides not matched to a gene: 6. The germline CDR1 and CDR2 sequences are MNHEY and SVGAGI. CDR3 nucleotides: TGTGCCAGCAGTTACCAGACAGGGTTTGACACTGAAGCTTTCTTT. It is translated as CASSYQTGFDTEAFF.

This clonotype was observed a handful of times. The gene calls are TRBV12-3 or TRBV12-4 and TRBJ2-7; D is undetermined. This CDR3 comprises 12 residues. The V gene lost 6 bases and the J gene lost 3 bases, with 9 bases spanning the gap. Here the CDR3 DNA reads TGTGCCAGCAGCTTTTGGCGCTACGAGCAGTACTTC. Its protein product is CASSFWRYEQYF.

The genes are TRBV7-9 and TRBJ1-1; D is unclear. Germline V gene lookup returns CDR1 SEHNR and CDR2 FQNEAQ (reference sequence). This CDR3 contains 11 residues. Between the trimmed V and J ends, which lost 2 bases and 8 bases, there was a span of 6 bases. The CDR3 region is CASSLLEEAFF. The CDR3 nucleotides read TGTGCCAGCAGCTTATTGGAGGAAGCTTTCTTT.

This rearrangement joins TRBV7-9 to TRBJ1-5; D is undetermined. V lost 1 base, J lost 11 bases, and 9 bases lay in between. The CDR3 extends over 12 amino acids. The V gene's germline CDR1 is SEHNR and CDR2 FQNEAQ (reference sequence). Here the CDR3 reads CASSLGASTQHF. CDR3 sequence (DNA): TGTGCCAGCAGCTTAGGGGCCAGTACCCAGCATTTT.

This clonotype was detected a few times. The chain employs TRBV4-3 and TRBJ2-7, with TRBD2 as a possible D gene (6 bases). CDR3 length: 16 amino acids. Deletions cut 5 bases from V and 0 bases from J, with 17 bases between. In germline, CDR1 is LGHNA, CDR2 YSLEER. CDR3 DNA: TGCGCCAGCAGCTTATTTGCACTAGCCGCCTCCTACGAGCAGTACTTC. This translates into CASSLFALAASYEQYF.